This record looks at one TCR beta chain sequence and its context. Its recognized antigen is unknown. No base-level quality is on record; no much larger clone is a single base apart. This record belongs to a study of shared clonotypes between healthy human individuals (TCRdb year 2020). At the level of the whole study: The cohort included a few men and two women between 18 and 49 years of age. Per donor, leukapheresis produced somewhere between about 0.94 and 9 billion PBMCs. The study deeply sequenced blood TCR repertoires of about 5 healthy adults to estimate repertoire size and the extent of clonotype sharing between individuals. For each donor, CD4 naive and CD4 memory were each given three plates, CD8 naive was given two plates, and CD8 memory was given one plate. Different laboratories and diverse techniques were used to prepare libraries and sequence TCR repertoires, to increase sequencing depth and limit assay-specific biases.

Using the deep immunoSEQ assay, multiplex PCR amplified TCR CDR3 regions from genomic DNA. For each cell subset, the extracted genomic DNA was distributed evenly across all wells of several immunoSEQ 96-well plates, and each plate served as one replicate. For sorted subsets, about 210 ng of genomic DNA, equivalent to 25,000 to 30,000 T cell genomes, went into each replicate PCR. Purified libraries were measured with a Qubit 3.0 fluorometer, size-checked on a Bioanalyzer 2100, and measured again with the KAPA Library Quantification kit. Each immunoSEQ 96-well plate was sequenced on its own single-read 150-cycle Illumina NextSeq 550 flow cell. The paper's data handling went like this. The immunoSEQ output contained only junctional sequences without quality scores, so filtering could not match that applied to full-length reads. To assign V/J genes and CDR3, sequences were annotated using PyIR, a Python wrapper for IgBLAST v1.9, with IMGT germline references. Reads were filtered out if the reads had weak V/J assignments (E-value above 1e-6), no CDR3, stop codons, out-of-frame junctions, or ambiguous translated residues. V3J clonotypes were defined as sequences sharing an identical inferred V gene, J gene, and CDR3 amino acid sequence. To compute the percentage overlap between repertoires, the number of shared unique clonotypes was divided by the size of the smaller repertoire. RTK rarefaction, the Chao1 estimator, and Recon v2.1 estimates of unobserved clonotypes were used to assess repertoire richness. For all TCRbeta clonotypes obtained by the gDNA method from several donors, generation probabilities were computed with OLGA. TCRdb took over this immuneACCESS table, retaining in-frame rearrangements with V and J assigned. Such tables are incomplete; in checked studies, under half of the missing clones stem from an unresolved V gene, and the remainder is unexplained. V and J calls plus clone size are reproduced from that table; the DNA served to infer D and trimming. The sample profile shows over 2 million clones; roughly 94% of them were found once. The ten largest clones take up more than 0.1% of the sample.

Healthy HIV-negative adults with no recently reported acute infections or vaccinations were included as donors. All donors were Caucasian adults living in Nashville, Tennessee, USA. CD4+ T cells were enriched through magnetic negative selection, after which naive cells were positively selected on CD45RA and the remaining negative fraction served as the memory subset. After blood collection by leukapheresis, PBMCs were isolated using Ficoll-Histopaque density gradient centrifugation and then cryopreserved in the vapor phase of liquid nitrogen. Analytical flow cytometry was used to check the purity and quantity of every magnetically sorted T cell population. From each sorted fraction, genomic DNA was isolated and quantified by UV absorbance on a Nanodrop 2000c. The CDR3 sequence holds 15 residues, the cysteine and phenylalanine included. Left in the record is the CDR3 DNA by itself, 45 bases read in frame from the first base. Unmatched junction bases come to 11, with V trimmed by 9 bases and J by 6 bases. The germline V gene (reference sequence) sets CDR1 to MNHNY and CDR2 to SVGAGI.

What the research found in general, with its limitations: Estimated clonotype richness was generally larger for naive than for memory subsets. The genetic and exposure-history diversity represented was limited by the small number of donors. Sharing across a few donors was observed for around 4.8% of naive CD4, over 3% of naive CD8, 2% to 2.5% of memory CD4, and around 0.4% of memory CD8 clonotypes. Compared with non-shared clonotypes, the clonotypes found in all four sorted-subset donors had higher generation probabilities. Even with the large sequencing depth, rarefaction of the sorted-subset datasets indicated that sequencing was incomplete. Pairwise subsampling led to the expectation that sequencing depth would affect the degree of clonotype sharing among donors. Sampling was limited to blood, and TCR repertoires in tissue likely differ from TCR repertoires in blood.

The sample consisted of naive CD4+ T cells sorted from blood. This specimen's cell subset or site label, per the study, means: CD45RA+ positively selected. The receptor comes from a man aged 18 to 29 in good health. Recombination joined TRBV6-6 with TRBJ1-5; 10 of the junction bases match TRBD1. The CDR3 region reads CASNPPGTGVQPQHF. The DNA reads TGTGCCAGTAATCCCCCCGGGACAGGGGTTCAGCCCCAGCATTTT.